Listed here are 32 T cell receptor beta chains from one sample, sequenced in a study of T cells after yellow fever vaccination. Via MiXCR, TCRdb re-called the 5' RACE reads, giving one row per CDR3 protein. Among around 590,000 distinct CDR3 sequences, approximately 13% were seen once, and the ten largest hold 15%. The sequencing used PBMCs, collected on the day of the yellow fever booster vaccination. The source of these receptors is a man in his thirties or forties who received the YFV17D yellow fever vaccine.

CDR3 bases: TGCAGTGCATCTAGGGGGACTAATGAAAAACTGTTTTTT. It is translated as CSASRGTNEKLFF. This rearrangement joins TRBV20-1 to TRBJ1-4, with TRBD1 as a possible D gene (6 bases). This CDR3 region has 13 residues. Germline V gene data show CDR1 as DFQATT and CDR2 as SNEGSKA (reference sequence). Deletions cut 6 bases from V and 2 bases from J, with 10 bases between.

The CDR3 nucleotides read TGTGCCAGCAGCCCCCTGGGACAGGGGGCTTGGGGCTACACCTTC. Translating gives CASSPLGQGAWGYTF. The chain employs TRBV11-2 and TRBJ1-2; 12 bases align to TRBD1. CDR1 and CDR2 from the germline V gene are SGHAT and FQNNGV. Trimming at V came to 5 bases and at J to 8 bases, leaving 9 bases not matched to a gene. This CDR3 is built from 15 residues.

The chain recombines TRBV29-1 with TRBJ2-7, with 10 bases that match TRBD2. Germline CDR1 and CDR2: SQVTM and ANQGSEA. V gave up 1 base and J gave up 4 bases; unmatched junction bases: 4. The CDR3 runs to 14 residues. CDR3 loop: CSVEASGSGYEQYF. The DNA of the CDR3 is TGCAGCGTTGAAGCTAGCGGGAGTGGATACGAGCAGTACTTC.

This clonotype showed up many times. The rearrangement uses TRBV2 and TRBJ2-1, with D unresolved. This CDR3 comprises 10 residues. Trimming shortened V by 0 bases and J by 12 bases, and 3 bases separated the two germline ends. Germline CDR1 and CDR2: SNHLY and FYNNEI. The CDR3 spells CASSEASQFF. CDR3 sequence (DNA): TGTGCCAGCAGTGAAGCTTCGCAGTTCTTC. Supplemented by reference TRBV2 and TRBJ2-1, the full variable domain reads EPEVTQTPSHQVTQMGQEVILRCVPISNHLYFYWYRQILGQKVEFLVSFYNNEISEKSEIFDDQFSVERPDGSNFTLKIRSTKLEDSAMYFCASSEASQFFGPGTRLTVL.

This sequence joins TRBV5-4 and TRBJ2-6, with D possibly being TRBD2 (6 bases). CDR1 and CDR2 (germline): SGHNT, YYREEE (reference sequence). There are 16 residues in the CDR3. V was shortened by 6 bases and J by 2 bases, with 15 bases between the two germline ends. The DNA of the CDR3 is TGTGCCAGCAACAACTTCGGGAGAGCTGGGGCCAACGTCCTGACTTTC. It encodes CASNNFGRAGANVLTF.

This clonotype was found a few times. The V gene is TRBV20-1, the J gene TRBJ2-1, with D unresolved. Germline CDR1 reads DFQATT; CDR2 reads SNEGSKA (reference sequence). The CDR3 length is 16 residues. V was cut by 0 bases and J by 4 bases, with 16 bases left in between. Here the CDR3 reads CSARDQAASQYNEQFF. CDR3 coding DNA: TGCAGTGCTAGAGATCAGGCGGCAAGCCAGTACAATGAGCAGTTCTTC.

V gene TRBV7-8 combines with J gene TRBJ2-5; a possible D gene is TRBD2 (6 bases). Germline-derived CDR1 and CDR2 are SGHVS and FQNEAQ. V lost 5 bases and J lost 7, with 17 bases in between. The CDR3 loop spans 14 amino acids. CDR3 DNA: TGTGCCAGCAGCACCCGGGACTCGCTTGGGACCCAGTACTTC. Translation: CASSTRDSLGTQYF.

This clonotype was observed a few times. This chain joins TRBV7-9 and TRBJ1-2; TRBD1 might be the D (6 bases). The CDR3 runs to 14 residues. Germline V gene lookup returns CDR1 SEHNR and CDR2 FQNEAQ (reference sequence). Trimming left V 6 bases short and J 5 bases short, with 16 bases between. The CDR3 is CASRGGRATYGYTF. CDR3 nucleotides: TGTGCCAGCAGAGGGGGTAGAGCGACTTATGGCTACACCTTC. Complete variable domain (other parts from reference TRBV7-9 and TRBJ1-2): DTGVSQNPRHKITKRGQNVTFRCDPISEHNRLYWYRQTLGQGPEFLTYFQNEAQLEKSRLLSDRFSAERPKGSFSTLEIQRTEQGDSAMYLCASRGGRATYGYTFGSGTRLTVV.

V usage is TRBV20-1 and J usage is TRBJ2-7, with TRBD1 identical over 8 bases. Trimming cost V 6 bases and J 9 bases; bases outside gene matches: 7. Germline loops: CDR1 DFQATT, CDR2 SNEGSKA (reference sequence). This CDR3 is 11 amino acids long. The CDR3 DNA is TGCAGTGCCCCGGACAGGGTGGGGCAGTACTTC. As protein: CSAPDRVGQYF.

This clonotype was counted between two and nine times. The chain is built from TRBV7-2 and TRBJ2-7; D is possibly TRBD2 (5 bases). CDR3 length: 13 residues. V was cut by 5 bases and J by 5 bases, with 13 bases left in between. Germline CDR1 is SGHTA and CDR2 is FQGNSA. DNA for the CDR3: TGTGCCAGCAGCCCGAGGGCAGGAAACGAGCAGTACTTC. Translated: CASSPRAGNEQYF. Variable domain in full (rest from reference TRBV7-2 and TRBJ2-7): GAGVSQSPSNKVTEKGKDVELRCDPISGHTALYWYRQSLGQGLEFLIYFQGNSAPDKSGLPSDRFSAERTGGSVSTLTIQRTQQEDSAVYLCASSPRAGNEQYFGPGTRLTVT.

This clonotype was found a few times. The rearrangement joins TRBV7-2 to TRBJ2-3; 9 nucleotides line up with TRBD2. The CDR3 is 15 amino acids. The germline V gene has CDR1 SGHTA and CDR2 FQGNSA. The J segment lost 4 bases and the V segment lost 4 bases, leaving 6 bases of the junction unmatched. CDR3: CASSYIAGAPDTQYF. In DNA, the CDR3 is TGTGCCAGCAGCTACATAGCGGGAGCCCCAGATACGCAGTATTTT.

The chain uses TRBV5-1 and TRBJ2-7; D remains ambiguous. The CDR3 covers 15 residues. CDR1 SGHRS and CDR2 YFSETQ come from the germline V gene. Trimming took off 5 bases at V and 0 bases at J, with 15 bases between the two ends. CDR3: CASRFGVGDSYEQYF. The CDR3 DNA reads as TGCGCCAGCAGGTTTGGGGTAGGCGACTCCTACGAGCAGTACTTC.

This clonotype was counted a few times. CDR3 coding DNA: TGCAGCGTTGACCTGACTAGCGTGACAGATACGCAGTATTTT. Amino acids: CSVDLTSVTDTQYF. This chain uses TRBV29-1 with TRBJ2-3, with 8 nucleotides matching TRBD2. This CDR3 is built from 14 residues. Germline CDR1 is SQVTM and CDR2 is ANQGSEA. V was pared by 3 bases and J by 3 bases, with 5 bases of the junction left unmatched.

The CDR3 spells CASSHSGSLANEQFF. The CDR3 DNA reads TGTGCCAGCAGTCACAGCGGGAGTTTGGCCAATGAGCAGTTCTTC. This rearrangement joins TRBV12-3 or TRBV12-4 to TRBJ2-1, with 8 nucleotides matching TRBD2. The CDR3 has 15 residues. V lost 5 bases, J lost 6 bases, and 9 bases stayed unmatched.

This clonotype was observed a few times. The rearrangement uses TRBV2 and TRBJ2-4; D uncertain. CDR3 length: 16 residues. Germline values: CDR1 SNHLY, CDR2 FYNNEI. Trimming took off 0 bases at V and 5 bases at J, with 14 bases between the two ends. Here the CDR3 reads CASSEALEFWQNIQYF. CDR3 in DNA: TGTGCCAGCAGTGAAGCGCTAGAATTTTGGCAAAACATTCAGTACTTC.

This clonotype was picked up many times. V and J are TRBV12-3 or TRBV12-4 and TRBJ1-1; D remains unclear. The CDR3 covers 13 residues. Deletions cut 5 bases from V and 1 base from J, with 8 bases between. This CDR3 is CASSTTANTEAFF. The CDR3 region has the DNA TGTGCCAGCAGTACTACGGCGAACACTGAAGCTTTCTTT.

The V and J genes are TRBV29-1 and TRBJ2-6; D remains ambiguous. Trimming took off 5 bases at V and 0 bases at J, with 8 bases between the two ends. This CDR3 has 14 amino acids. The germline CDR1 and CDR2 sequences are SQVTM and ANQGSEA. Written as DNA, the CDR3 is TGCAGCGTTACCAGTACCTCTGGGGCCAACGTCCTGACTTTC. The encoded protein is CSVTSTSGANVLTF.

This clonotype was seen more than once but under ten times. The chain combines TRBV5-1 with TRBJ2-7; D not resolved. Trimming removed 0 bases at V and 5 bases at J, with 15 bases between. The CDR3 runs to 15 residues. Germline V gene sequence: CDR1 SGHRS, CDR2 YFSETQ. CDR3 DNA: TGCGCCAGCAGCTTGGCCGGTATAGGGAACCACGAGCAGTACTTC. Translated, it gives CASSLAGIGNHEQYF.

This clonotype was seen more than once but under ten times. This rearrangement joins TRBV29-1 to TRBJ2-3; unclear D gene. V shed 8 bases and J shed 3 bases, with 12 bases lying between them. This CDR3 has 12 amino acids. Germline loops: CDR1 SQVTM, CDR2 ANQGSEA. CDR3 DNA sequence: TGCAGCCTAGGGAAGGGAACAGATACGCAGTATTTT. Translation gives CSLGKGTDTQYF.

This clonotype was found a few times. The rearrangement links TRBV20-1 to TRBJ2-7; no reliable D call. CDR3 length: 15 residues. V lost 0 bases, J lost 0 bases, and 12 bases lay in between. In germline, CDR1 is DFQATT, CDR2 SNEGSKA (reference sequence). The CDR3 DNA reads TGCAGTGCTAGAGATTCATTACAGATCTCCTACGAGCAGTACTTC. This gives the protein CSARDSLQISYEQYF.

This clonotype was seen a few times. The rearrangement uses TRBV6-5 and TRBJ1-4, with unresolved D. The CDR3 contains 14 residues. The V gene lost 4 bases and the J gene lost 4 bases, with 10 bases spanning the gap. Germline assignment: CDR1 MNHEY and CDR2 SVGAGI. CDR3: CASSFGLHNEKLFF. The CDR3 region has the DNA TGTGCCAGCAGTTTTGGCCTACATAATGAAAAACTGTTTTTT.

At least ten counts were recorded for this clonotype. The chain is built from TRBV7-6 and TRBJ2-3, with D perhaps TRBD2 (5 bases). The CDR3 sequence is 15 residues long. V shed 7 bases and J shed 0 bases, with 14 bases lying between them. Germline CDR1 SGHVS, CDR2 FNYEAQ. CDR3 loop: CASIFQRTSTDTQYF. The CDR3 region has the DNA TGTGCCAGCATTTTCCAGCGGACTAGCACAGATACGCAGTATTTT.

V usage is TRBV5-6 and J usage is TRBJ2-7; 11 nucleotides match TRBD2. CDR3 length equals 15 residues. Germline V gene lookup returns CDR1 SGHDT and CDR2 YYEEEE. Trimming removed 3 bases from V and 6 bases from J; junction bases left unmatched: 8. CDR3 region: CASSYYSGRAVEQYF. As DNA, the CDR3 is TGTGCCAGCAGCTACTATAGCGGGAGGGCGGTCGAGCAGTACTTC.

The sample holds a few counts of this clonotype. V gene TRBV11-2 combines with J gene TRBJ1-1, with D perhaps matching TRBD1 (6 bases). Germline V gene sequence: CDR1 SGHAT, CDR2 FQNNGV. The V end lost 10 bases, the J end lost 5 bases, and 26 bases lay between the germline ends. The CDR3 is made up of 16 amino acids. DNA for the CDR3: TGTGCCACCCCAATCGGAGGGGCAGGGGATCGAACTGAAGCTTTCTTT. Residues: CATPIGGAGDRTEAFF.

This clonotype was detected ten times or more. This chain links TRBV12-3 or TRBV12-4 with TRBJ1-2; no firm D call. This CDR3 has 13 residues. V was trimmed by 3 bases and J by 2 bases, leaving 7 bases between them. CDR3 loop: CASSFGRNYGYTF. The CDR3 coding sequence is TGTGCCAGCAGTTTTGGACGGAACTATGGCTACACCTTC.

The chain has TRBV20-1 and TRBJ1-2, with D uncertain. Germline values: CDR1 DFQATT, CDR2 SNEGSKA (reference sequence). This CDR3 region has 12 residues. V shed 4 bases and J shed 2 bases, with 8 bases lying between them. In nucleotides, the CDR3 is TGCAGTGCTACGGGCCAAAACTATGGCTACACCTTC. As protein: CSATGQNYGYTF.

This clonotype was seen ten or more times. The CDR3 loop reads CATGLVTTGNEQFF. As DNA, the CDR3 is TGTGCCACGGGGCTGGTAACAACCGGCAATGAGCAGTTCTTC. V and J are TRBV15 and TRBJ2-1, with D perhaps TRBD1 (5 bases). V was cut by 9 bases and J by 6 bases, with 18 bases left in between. The CDR3 contains 14 residues. Germline lookup yields CDR1 LNHNV and CDR2 YYDKDF (reference sequence). Full variable domain (missing parts from reference TRBV15 and TRBJ2-1): DAMVIQNPRYQVTQFGKPVTLSCSQTLNHNVMYWYQQKSSQAPKLLFHYYDKDFNNEADTPDNFQSRRPNTSFCFLDIRSPGLGDTAMYLCATGLVTTGNEQFFGPGTRLTVL.

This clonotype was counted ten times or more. The CDR3 loop reads CASRQGPDHGYTF. The CDR3 DNA reads TGCGCCAGTCGACAGGGCCCTGATCATGGCTACACCTTC. V and J are TRBV5-1 and TRBJ1-2; TRBD1 matches at 7 bases. The junction had 10 bases not matched to a gene; V was cut back by 8 bases and J by 6 bases. Germline CDR1 SGHRS, CDR2 YFSETQ. The CDR3 has 13 amino acids.

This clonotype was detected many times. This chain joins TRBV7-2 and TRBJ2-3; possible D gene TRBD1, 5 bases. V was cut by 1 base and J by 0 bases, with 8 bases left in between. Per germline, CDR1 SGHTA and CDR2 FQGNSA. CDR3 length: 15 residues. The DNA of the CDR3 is TGTGCCAGCAGCTTAGACAGACAGAGCACAGATACGCAGTATTTT. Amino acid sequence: CASSLDRQSTDTQYF.

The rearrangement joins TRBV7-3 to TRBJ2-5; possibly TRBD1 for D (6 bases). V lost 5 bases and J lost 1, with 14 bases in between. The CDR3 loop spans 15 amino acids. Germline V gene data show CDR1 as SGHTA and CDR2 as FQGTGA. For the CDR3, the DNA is TGTGCCAGCAGCCCCAGGGAAGGGGGCCAAGAGACCCAGTACTTC. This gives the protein CASSPREGGQETQYF.

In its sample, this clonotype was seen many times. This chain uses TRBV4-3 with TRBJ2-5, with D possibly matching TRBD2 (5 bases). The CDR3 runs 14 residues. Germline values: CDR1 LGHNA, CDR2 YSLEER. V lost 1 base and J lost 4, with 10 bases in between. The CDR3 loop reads CASSQVSGRETQYF. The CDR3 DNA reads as TGCGCCAGCAGCCAAGTCTCTGGGAGAGAGACCCAGTACTTC.

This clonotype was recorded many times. The CDR3 protein is CASSSTGGNTEAFF. The CDR3 DNA reads as TGTGCCAGCAGTTCTACAGGGGGCAACACTGAAGCTTTCTTT. V and J are TRBV27 and TRBJ1-1; 9 bases align to TRBD1. The CDR3 runs to 14 residues. The trim removed 4 bases at V and 2 bases at J, leaving 2 bases unmatched. The V gene's germline CDR1 is MNHEY and CDR2 SMNVEV (reference sequence).